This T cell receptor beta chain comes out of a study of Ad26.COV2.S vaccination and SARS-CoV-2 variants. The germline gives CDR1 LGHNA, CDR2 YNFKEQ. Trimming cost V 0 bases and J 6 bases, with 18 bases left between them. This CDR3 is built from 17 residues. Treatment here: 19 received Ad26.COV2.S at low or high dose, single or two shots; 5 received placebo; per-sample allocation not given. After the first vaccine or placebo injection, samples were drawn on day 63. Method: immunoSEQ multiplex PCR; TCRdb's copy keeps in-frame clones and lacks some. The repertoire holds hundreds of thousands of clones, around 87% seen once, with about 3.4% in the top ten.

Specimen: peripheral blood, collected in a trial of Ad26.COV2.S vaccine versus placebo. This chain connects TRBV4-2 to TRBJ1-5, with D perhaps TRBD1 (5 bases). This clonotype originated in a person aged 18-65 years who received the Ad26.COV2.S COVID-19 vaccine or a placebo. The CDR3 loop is CASSQDQAGIISQPQHF. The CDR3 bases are TGTGCCAGCAGCCAAGATCAGGCAGGGATTATAAGTCAGCCCCAGCATTTT.